This T cell receptor (beta chain) was sequenced for a study of T cells in Graves' hyperthyroidism and ophthalmopathy (dated by TCRdb to between 2018 and 2021). Study-wide context: Peripheral blood samples were taken at initial diagnosis, before any treatment was given. A discovery cohort of about a hundred patients, approximately 45 with Graves' ophthalmopathy and 55 to 60 with stable Graves' hyperthyroidism, was used to find distinguishing TCR V-J signatures. Prospective prediction of ophthalmopathy was tested in an independent validation cohort of fewer than 20 hyperthyroidism patients and 17 patients who later progressed to ophthalmopathy. The 100 discovery patients were randomly split 7:3 into training and test sets. Thyroid tissue and blood T-cell repertoires from six or seven Graves' hyperthyroidism patients were also compared in the study. Once sampling was done, hyperthyroidism patients were given methimazole at a starting dose of 30 mg daily, whereas ophthalmopathy patients were given high-dose intravenous methylprednisolone. TCR Vbeta CDR3 sequencing of 140 or so peripheral blood samples (fewer than 45 ophthalmopathy, 75 to 80 hyperthyroidism and about 17 progressor patients) is reported in the paper.

Ophthalmopathy patients had moderately to severely active disease, with a Clinical Activity Score of 3 or more, a NOSPECS grade of 4 or more, and a disease duration of less than 3 months. Exclusion was applied to patients with uncontrolled infections, other autoimmune diseases, pregnancy or lactation. Diagnoses were established on the basis of clinical symptoms, serum thyroxine and TRAb, thyroid ultrasound, and orbital computed tomography. PBMCs were separated from roughly 10 ml of fresh peripheral blood using Ficoll-Paque density gradient centrifugation. Total RNA was extracted with Trizol reagent, and quality was checked on an Agilent 2100 Bioanalyzer. Results the study describes overall, beyond this receptor: No statistical method was used to fix the sample size in advance, and group allocation was not hidden from the investigators. Most expanded thyroid clonotypes (frequency above 0.001) were also detected in blood, suggesting blood repertoires may reflect thyroid immune responses. During validation, the model predicted progression to ophthalmopathy a median of approximately 6.5 months ahead of onset, with around 71% sensitivity and 72.22% specificity. A 13 V-J signature model separated ophthalmopathy from stable hyperthyroidism, with just over 85% sensitivity and 81.08% specificity in cross-validation and 80%/75% in testing.

As to this clonotype: Its antigen is unknown. No per-base quality is available; no much larger clone lies one base away.

CDR1 and CDR2 are drawn from the germline V gene: LGHNA, YNFKEQ. There are 17 amino acids in the CDR3, from cysteine to phenylalanine inclusive. Here the CDR3 DNA is all that survives: 51 bases in frame from base 1. The germline V and J ends show losses of 3 bases and 2 bases respectively, and no gene match explains 5 bases of the junction. The TCR beta CDR3 regions were amplified from RNA transcripts. For the first round of RT-PCR on the TCR CDR3, the HTBI primer set was used together with the Qiagen OneStep RT-PCR kit. The libraries were constructed in a second round of multiplex PCR and then size-selected and purified. Paired-end sequencing of the libraries was performed with 100 bp reads on an Illumina HiSeq2000. The paper's data handling went like this. SOAPnuke was used to process the raw data, throwing out any read that contained adapters or uncalled bases, had a mean Phred below 15, or lacked an exact constant-primer or identifier match. COPE v1.2.5 was used to merge high-quality paired reads, and clonotypes were defined as unique nucleotide sequences. Clonotypes were aligned to IMGT TRBV, TRBD and TRBJ reference segments using MiTCR v1.1. The analysis was restricted to V-J combinations with a frequency above 0.0001, which together covered just over 99% of the repertoires. A TCS score was defined as the ratio of F50 (clonal expansion) to E x V (chaos), with BLOSUM62-based TCRdist applied between CDR3 peptides within each V-J. Welch's t-statistics and random forest reduced fewer than 550 V-J features to about 13, which were used in a naive Bayes classifier (R e1071). TCRdb reworked the public reads: Q25 trimming with fastp, MiXCR clone assembly, productive beta chains retained. A single entry per CDR3 protein holds the most common genes and DNA from its merged rows. None of the V and J calls come from the authors' own analysis; TCRdb made them. The sample table contains about 380,000 distinct CDR3 sequences; only one count was recorded for about 18% of them. The ten largest make up 40% of the sample.

The rearranged chain carries TRBV4-2 and TRBJ2-7; 15 middle bases align to TRBD2. Sequenced input: blood. The clonotype was recovered from a young man with Graves' ophthalmopathy. Here is the DNA: TGTGCCAGCAGCCACGGGACTAGCGGGGGGTCCACCTACGAGCAGTACTTC. Translated, this gives CASSHGTSGGSTYEQYF.